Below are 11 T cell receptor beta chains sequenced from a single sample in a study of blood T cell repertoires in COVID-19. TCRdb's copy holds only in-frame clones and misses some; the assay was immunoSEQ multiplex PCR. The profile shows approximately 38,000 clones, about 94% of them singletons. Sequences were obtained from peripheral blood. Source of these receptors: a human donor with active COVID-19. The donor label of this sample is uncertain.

DNA for the CDR3: TGTGCCAGTAGTAATCCTAGGAGGGGGCAGTTCTTC. This translates into CASSNPRRGQFF. This sequence joins TRBV19 and TRBJ2-1; a possible D gene is TRBD2 (6 bases). The CDR3 length is 12 residues. Looked up from germline, CDR1 is LNHDA and CDR2 is SQIVND (reference sequence). The V and J ends lost 4 bases and 12 bases respectively, with 13 bases between them. The variable domain in full, completed from reference TRBV19 and TRBJ2-1, reads DGGITQSPKYLFRKEGQNVTLSCEQNLNHDAMYWYRQDPGQGLRLIYYSQIVNDFQKGDIAEGYSVSREKKESFPLTVTSAQKNPTAFYLCASSNPRRGQFFGPGTRLTVL.

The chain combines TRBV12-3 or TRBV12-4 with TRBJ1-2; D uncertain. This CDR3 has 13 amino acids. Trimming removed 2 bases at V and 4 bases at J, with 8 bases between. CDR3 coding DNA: TGTGCCAGCAGTTTACGGACTCCCTATGGCTACACCTTC. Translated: CASSLRTPYGYTF.

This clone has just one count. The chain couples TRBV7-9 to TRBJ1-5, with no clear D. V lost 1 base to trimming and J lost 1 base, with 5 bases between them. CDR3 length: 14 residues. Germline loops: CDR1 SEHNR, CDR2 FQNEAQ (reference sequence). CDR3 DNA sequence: TGTGCCAGCAGCTTAGGCCAGAGCAATCAGCCCCAGCATTTT. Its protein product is CASSLGQSNQPQHF.

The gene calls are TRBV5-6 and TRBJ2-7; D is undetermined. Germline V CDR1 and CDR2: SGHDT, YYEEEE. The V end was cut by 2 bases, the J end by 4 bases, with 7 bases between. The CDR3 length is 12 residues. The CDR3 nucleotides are TGTGCCAGCAGCTTCGGAGTATACGAGCAGTACTTC. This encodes CASSFGVYEQYF.

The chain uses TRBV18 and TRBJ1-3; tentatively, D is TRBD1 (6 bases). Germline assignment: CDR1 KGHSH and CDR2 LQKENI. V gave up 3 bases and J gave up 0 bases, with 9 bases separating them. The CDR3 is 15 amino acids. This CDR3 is CASSPYRASGNTIYF. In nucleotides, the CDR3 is TGTGCCAGCTCACCCTACAGGGCCTCTGGAAACACCATATATTTT.

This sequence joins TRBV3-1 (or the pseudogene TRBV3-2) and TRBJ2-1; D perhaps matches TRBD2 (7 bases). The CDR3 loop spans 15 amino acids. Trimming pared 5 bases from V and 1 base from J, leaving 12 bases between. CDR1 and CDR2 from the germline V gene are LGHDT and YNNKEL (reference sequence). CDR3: CASSEGGESYNEQFF. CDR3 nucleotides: TGTGCCAGCAGCGAAGGGGGGGAATCCTACAATGAGCAGTTCTTC.

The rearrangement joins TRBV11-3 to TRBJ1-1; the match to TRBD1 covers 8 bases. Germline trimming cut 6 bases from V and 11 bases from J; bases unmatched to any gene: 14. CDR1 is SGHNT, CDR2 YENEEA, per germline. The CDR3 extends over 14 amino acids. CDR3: CASSGQGSGFGAFF. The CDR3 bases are TGTGCCAGCAGTGGACAGGGTTCGGGTTTTGGGGCTTTCTTT.

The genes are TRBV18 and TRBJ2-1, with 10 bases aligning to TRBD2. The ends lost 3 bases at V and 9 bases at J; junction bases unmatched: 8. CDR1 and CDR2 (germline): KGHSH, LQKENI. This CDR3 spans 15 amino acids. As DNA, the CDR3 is TGTGCCAGCTCACCCAGCGGGAGGGCTTACGGTGAGCAGTTCTTC. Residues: CASSPSGRAYGEQFF. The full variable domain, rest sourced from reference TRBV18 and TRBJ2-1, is NAGVMQNPRHLVRRRGQEARLRCSPMKGHSHVYWYRQLPEEGLKFMVYLQKENIIDESGMPKERFSAEFPKEGPSILRIQQVVRGDSAAYFCASSPSGRAYGEQFFGPGTRLTVL.

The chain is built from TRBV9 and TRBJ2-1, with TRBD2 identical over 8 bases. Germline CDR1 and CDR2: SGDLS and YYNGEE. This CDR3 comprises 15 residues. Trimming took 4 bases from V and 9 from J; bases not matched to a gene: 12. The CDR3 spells CASSSGTSRSGEQFF. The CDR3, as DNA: TGTGCCAGCAGCTCAGGGACTAGTCGGTCGGGTGAGCAGTTCTTC. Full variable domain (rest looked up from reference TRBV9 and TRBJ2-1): DSGVTQTPKHLITATGQRVTLRCSPRSGDLSVYWYQQSLDQGLQFLIQYYNGEERAKGNILERFSAQQFPDLHSELNLSSLELGDSALYFCASSSGTSRSGEQFFGPGTRLTVL.

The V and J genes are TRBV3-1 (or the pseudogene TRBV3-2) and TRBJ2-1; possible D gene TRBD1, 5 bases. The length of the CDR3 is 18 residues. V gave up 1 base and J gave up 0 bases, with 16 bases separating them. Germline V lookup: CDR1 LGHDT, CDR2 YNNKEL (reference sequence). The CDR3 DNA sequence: TGTGCCAGCAGCCAAGCTAAGGTAGTAAGGGGCTCCTACAATGAGCAGTTCTTC. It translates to CASSQAKVVRGSYNEQFF.

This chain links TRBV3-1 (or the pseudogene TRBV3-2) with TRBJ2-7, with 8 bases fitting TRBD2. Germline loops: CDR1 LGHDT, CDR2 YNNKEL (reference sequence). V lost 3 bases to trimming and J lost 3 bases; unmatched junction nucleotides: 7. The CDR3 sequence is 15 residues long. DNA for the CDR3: TGTGCCAGCAGCCACCCAATAGCGGGGATCTACGAGCAGTACTTC. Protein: CASSHPIAGIYEQYF.